The 5 T cell receptor beta chains reported below all come from one sample, sequenced in a study of response to subunit inactivated influenza vaccine. A single record per CDR3 protein comes from TCRdb applying MiXCR to the RT-PCR reads. In the table there are more than 450,000 distinct CDR3 sequences, 12% of which are singletons. The sequenced sample was PBMCs from blood, obtained on the day of vaccination. The source is a man aged 45 to 65 who received an inactivated influenza vaccine.

This clonotype was seen ten or more times. V usage is TRBV4-1 and J usage is TRBJ2-2, with 9 bases lining up with TRBD1. The germline V gene encodes CDR1 MGHRA and CDR2 YSYEKL. The CDR3 is 16 residues long. V dropped 4 bases and J dropped 1; count of bases not matched to a gene: 4. The DNA of the CDR3 is TGCGCCAGCAGCCTACGGACAGGGGAGAACACCGGGGAGCTGTTTTTT. Translated: CASSLRTGENTGELFF.

The chain couples TRBV4-3 to TRBJ2-1; no definite D call. V lost 0 bases and J 13 bases, leaving 13 bases between the germline ends. CDR3 length: 13 amino acids. Germline V gene data show CDR1 as LGHNA and CDR2 as YSLEER. CDR3 amino acids: CASSQDPRTSQFF. CDR3 DNA: TGCGCCAGCAGCCAAGATCCCCGGACGTCCCAGTTCTTC.

This clonotype was picked up a small number of times. This chain joins TRBV12-3 or TRBV12-4 and TRBJ1-1; 10 bases agree with TRBD1. J was trimmed by 2 bases and V by 6 bases; bases with no gene match: 6. The CDR3 covers 15 residues. CDR3 loop: CASRRDRGQNTEAFF. The DNA of the CDR3 is TGTGCCAGCAGGCGCGACAGGGGGCAAAACACTGAAGCTTTCTTT.

This clonotype was seen a handful of times. CDR3 sequence reads: CATQREFALGEQFF. The CDR3 DNA is TGTGCCACCCAGCGGGAGTTCGCCTTGGGTGAGCAGTTCTTC. J is TRBJ2-1 and V is TRBV7-3, with 8 bases that match TRBD2. V was clipped by 10 bases and J by 9 bases; unmatched bases: 14. Germline V gene lookup returns CDR1 SGHTA and CDR2 FQGTGA. The CDR3 contains 14 residues. Combining the CDR3 with reference TRBV7-3 and TRBJ2-1 gives the whole variable domain GAGVSQTPSNKVTEKGKYVELRCDPISGHTALYWYRQSLGQGPEFLIYFQGTGAADDSGLPNDRFFAVRPEGSVSTLKIQRTERGDSAVYLCATQREFALGEQFFGPGTRLTVL.

This clonotype has just a few counts. The chain joins TRBV20-1 to TRBJ2-1, with D maybe TRBD2 (6 bases). Looked up from germline, CDR1 is DFQATT and CDR2 is SNEGSKA (reference sequence). The CDR3 totals 13 residues. Trimming took 3 bases from V and 4 from J, leaving 10 bases between them. The CDR3 loop reads CSASRGNYNEQFF. The CDR3, as DNA: TGCAGTGCTAGCCGGGGGAATTACAATGAGCAGTTCTTC.